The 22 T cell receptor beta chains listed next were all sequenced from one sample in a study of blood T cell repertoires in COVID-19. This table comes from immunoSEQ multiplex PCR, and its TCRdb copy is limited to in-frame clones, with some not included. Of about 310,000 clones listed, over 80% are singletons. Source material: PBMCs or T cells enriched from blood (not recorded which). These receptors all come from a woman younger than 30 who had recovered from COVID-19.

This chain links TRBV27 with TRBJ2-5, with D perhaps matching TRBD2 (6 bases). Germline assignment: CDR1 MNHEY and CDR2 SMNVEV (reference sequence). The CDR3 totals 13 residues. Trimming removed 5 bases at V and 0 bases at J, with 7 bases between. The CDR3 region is CASSQRDQETQYF. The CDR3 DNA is TGTGCCAGCAGTCAGCGGGACCAAGAGACCCAGTACTTC.

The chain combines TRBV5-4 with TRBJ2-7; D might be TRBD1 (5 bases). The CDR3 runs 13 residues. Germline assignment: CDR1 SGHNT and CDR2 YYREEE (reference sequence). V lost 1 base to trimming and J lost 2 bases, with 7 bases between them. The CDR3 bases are TGTGCCAGCAGCTTGACAGGAGCCTACGAGCAGTACTTC. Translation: CASSLTGAYEQYF.

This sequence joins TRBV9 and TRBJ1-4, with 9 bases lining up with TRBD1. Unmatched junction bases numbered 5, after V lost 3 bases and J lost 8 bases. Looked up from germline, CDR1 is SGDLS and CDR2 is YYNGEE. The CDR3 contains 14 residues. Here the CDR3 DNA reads TGTGCCAGCAGCGGACAGGGGGGAGGCGAAAAACTGTTTTTT. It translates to CASSGQGGGEKLFF.

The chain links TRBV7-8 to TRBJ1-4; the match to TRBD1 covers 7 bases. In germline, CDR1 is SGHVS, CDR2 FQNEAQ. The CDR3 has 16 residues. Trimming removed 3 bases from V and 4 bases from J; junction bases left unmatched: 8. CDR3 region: CASSLGQGGLNEKLFF. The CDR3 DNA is TGTGCCAGCAGCTTGGGCCAGGGGGGTCTTAATGAAAAACTGTTTTTT. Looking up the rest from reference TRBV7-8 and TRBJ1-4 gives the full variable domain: GAGVSQSPRYKVAKRGQDVALRCDPISGHVSLFWYQQALGQGPEFLTYFQNEAQLDKSGLPSDRFFAERPEGSVSTLKIQRTQQEDSAVYLCASSLGQGGLNEKLFFGSGTQLSVL.

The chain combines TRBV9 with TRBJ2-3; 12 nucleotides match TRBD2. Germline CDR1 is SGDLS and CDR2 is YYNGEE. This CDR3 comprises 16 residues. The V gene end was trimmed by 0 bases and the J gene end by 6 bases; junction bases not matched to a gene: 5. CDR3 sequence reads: CASSVVTSGRLDTQYF. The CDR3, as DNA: TGTGCCAGCAGCGTAGTGACTAGCGGGAGATTGGATACGCAGTATTTT.

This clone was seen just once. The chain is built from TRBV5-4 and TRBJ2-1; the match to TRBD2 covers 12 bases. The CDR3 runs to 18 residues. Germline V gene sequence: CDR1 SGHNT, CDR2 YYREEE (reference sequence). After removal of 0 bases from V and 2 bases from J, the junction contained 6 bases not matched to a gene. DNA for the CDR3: TGTGCCAGCAGCTTGGGGGGACTAGCGGGCCAGGCCTACAATGAGCAGTTCTTC. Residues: CASSLGGLAGQAYNEQFF.

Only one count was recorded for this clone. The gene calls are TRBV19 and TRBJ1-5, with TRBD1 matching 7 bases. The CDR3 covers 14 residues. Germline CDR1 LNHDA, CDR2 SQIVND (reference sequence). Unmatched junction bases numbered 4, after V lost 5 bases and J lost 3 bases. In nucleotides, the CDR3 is TGTGCCAGTAGTCCGGACAGGATCAATCAGCCCCAGCATTTT. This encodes CASSPDRINQPQHF.

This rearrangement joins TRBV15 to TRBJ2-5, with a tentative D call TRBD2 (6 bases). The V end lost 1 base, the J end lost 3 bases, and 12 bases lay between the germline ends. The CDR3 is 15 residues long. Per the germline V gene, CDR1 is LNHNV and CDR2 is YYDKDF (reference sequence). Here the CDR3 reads CATSRVASDKETQYF. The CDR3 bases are TGTGCCACCAGCAGAGTAGCTAGCGATAAAGAGACCCAGTACTTC.

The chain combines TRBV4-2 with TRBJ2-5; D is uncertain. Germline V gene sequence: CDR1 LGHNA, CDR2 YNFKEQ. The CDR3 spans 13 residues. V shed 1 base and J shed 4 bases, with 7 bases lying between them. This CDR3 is CASSQGPTETQYF. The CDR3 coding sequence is TGTGCCAGCAGCCAAGGCCCTACAGAGACCCAGTACTTC.

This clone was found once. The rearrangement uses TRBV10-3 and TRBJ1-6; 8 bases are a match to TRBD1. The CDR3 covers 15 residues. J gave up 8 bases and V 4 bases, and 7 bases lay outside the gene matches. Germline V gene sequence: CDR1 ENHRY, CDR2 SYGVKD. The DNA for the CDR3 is TGTGCCATCAGTGTCACCGGGACAGGAGATTCACCCCTCCACTTT. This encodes CAISVTGTGDSPLHF.

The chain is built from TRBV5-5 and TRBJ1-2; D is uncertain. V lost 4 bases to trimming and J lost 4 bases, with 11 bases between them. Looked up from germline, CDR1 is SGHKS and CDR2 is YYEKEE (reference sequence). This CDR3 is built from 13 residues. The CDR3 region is CASSPDGIYGYTF. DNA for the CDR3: TGTGCCAGCAGCCCCGACGGGATCTATGGCTACACCTTC. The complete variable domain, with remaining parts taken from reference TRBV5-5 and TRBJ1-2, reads DAGVTQSPTHLIKTRGQQVTLRCSPISGHKSVSWYQQVLGQGPQFIFQYYEKEERGRGNFPDRFSARQFPNYSSELNVNALLLGDSALYLCASSPDGIYGYTFGSGTRLTVV.

CDR3 protein: CASSSDRGRTTEAFF. CDR3 DNA: TGTGCCAGCAGCTCAGACAGGGGGCGCACCACTGAAGCTTTCTTT. V usage is TRBV4-2 and J usage is TRBJ1-1, with TRBD1 matching 10 bases. V lost 5 bases to trimming and J lost 4 bases; unmatched junction nucleotides: 7. Germline assignment: CDR1 LGHNA and CDR2 YNFKEQ. The CDR3 is made up of 15 amino acids.

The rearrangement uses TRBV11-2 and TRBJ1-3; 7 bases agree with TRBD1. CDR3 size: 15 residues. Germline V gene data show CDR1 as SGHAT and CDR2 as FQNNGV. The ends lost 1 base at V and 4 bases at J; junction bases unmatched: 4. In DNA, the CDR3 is TGTGCCAGCAGCTTAGCGGCACAGGGGGGAAACACCATATATTTT. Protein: CASSLAAQGGNTIYF.

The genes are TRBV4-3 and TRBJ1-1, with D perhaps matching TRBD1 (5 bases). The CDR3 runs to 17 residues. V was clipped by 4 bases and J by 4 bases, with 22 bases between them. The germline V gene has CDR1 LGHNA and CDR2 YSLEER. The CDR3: CASSPKRGRGESTEAFF. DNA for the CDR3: TGCGCCAGCAGCCCCAAGCGGGGACGGGGCGAGAGCACTGAAGCTTTCTTT.

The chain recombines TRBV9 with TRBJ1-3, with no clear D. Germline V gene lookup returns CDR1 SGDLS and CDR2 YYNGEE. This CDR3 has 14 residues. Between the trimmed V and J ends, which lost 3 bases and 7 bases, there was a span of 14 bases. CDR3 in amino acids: CASSAGVGSNTIYF. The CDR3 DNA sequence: TGTGCCAGCAGCGCTGGTGTGGGGAGTAACACCATATATTTT.

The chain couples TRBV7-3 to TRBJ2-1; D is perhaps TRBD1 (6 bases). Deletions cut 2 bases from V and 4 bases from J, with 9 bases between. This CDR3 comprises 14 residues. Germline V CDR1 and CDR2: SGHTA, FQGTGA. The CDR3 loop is CASSLPGEYNEQFF. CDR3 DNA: TGTGCCAGCAGCTTACCAGGGGAATACAATGAGCAGTTCTTC. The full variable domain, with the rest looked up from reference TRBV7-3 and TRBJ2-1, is GAGVSQTPSNKVTEKGKYVELRCDPISGHTALYWYRQSLGQGPEFLIYFQGTGAADDSGLPNDRFFAVRPEGSVSTLKIQRTERGDSAVYLCASSLPGEYNEQFFGPGTRLTVL.

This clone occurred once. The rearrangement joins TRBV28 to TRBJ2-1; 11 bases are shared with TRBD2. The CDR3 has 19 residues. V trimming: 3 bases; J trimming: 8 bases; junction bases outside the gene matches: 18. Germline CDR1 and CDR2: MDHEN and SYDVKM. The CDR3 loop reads CASSFPPSLAGARVDEQFF. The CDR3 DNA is TGTGCCAGCAGTTTCCCCCCCTCACTAGCGGGGGCCCGAGTCGATGAGCAGTTCTTC.

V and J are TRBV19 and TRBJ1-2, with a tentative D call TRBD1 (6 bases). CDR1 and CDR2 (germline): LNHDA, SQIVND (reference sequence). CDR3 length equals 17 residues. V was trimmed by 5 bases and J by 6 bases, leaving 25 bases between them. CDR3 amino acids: CASSDSSGGGEKDGYTF. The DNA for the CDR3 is TGTGCCAGTAGTGACTCTAGCGGAGGGGGTGAGAAGGATGGCTACACCTTC.

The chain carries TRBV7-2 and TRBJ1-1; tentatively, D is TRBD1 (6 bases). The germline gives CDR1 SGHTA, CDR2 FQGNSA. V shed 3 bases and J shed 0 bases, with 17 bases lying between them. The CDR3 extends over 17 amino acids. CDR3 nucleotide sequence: TGTGCCAGCAGCTTTCCCCGGACAGTTTACATGAACACTGAAGCTTTCTTT. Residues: CASSFPRTVYMNTEAFF.

CDR3 residues: CASSLTTGGVGGYTF. For the CDR3, the DNA is TGTGCCAGCAGTTTAACGACAGGGGGGGTAGGTGGCTACACCTTC. The chain joins TRBV27 to TRBJ1-2; TRBD1 matches 9 bases. Germline V gives CDR1 MNHEY, CDR2 SMNVEV (reference sequence). This CDR3 contains 15 residues. V lost 2 bases, J lost 7 bases, and 8 bases stayed unmatched.

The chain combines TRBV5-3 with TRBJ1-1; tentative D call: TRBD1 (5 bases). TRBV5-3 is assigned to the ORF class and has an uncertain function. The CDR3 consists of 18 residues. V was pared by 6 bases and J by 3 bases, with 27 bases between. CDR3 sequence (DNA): TGTGCCAGAATTTGCGGTAAGGGTAAGGGGTGTAGGGACACTGAAGCTTTCTTT. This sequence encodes CARICGKGKGCRDTEAFF.

Here the CDR3 reads CASSRSGGALPEQFF. CDR3 DNA sequence: TGTGCCAGCAGTCGTAGCGGGGGGGCCCTTCCTGAGCAGTTCTTC. The rearrangement uses TRBV28 and TRBJ2-1; 11 bases agree with TRBD2. The CDR3 has 15 residues. Germline-derived CDR1 and CDR2 are MDHEN and SYDVKM. The junction had 9 bases not matched to a gene; V was cut back by 5 bases and J by 9 bases.